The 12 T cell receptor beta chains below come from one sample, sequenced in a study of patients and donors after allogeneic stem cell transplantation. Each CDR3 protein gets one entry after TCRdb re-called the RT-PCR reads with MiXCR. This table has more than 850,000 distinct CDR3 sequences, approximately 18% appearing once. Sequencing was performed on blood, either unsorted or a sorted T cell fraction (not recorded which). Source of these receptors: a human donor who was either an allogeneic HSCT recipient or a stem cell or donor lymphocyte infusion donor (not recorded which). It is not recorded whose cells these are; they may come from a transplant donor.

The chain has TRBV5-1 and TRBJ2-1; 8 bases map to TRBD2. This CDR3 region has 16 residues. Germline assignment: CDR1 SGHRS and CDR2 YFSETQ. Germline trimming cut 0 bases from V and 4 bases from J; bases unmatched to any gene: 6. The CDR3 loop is CASSLEGTRSYNEQFF. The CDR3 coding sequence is TGCGCCAGCAGCTTGGAGGGGACTAGATCTTACAATGAGCAGTTCTTC. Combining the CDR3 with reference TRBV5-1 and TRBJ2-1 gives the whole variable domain KAGVTQTPRYLIKTRGQQVTLSCSPISGHRSVSWYQQTPGQGLQFLFEYFSETQRNKGNFPGRFSGRQFSNSRSEMNVSTLELGDSALYLCASSLEGTRSYNEQFFGPGTRLTVL.

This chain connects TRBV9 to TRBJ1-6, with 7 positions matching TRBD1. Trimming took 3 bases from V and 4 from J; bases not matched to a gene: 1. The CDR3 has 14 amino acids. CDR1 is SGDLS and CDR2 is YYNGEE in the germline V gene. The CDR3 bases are TGTGCCAGCAGCGGACAGGGATATAATTCACCCCTCCACTTT. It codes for CASSGQGYNSPLHF.

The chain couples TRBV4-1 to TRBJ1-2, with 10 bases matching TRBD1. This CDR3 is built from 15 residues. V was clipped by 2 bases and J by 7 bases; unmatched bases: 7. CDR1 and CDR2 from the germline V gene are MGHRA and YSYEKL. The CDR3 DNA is TGCGCCAGCAGCCAACGACAGGGGGCCACTCCTGGCTACACCTTC. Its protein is CASSQRQGATPGYTF.

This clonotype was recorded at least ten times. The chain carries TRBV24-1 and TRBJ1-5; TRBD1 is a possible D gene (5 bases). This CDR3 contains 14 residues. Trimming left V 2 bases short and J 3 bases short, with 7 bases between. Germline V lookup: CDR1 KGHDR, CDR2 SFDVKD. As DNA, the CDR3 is TGTGCCACCAGTGATTCCAGGGTCAATCAGCCCCAGCATTTT. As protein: CATSDSRVNQPQHF.

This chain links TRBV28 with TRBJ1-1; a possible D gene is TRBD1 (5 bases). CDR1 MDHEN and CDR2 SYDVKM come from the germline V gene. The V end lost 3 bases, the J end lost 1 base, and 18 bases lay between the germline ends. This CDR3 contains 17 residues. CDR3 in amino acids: CASSFFPATDRNTEAFF. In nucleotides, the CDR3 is TGTGCCAGCAGTTTCTTCCCGGCGACAGACCGGAACACTGAAGCTTTCTTT.

DNA for the CDR3: TGCGCCAGCAACTTTATGCAGGTACCCTACGAGCAGTACTTC. This codes for CASNFMQVPYEQYF. The V call is TRBV5-1, the J call TRBJ2-7; D not resolved. Trimming took off 6 bases at V and 2 bases at J, with 15 bases between the two ends. Germline V gene sequence: CDR1 SGHRS, CDR2 YFSETQ. There are 14 residues in the CDR3.

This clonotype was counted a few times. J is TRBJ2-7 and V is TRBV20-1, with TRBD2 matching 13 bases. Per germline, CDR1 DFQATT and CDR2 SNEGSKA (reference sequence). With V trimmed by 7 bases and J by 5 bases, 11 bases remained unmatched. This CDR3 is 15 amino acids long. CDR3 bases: TGCAGTGTCCGCGGACTAGCGGGAGTAGTACACGAGCAGTACTTC. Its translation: CSVRGLAGVVHEQYF.

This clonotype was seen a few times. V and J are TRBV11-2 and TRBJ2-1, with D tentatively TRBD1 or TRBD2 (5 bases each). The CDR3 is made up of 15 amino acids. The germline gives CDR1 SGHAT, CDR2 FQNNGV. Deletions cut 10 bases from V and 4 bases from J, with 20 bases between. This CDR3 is CATSPSVGGYNEQFF. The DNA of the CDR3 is TGTGCCACCTCCCCCTCTGTTGGGGGATACAATGAGCAGTTCTTC.

The CDR3 loop is CASSQDRVSDSPLHF. CDR3 in DNA: TGTGCCAGCAGCCAAGATCGGGTCAGCGATTCACCCCTCCACTTT. The chain recombines TRBV4-2 with TRBJ1-6; D is uncertain. This CDR3 is 15 amino acids long. Germline V lookup: CDR1 LGHNA, CDR2 YNFKEQ. Trimming removed 0 bases at V and 8 bases at J, with 11 bases between.

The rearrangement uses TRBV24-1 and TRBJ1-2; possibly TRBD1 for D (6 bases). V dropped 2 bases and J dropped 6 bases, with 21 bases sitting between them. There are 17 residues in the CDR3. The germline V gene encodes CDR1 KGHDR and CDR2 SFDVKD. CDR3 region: CATSDSTELGGLDGYTF. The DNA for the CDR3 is TGTGCCACCAGTGATTCCACCGAGTTAGGGGGGTTAGATGGCTACACCTTC.

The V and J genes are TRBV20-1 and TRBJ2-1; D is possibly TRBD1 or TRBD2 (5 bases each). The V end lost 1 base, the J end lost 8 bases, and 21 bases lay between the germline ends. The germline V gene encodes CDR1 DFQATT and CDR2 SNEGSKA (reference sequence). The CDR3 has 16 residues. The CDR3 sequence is CSARVRAGPASDEQFF. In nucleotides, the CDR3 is TGCAGTGCTAGAGTCAGGGCGGGCCCAGCAAGCGATGAGCAGTTCTTC.

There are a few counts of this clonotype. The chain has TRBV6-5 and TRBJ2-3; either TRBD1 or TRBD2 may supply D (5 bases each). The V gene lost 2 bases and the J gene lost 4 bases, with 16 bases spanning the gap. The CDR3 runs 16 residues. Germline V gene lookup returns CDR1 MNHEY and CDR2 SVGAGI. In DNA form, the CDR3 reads TGTGCCAGCAGTTACGCGGCTAGAGGGGTCGCAGATACGCAGTATTTT. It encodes CASSYAARGVADTQYF.